The rows below give T cell receptor beta chains drawn from one sample of a study of identical twins. Each CDR3 protein gets one entry after TCRdb re-called the 5' RACE reads with MiXCR. The sample records over 250,000 distinct CDR3 sequences, roughly 10% being singletons. This same sample was also part of a study on yellow fever vaccine responses in identical twins.

The sample comprised CD8+ T cells sorted from blood. These receptors were obtained from a woman under 30 in good health. The CDR3 runs from the conserved cysteine through the conserved F or W. Each record gives: J gene, clone size, D gene, V gene, CDR3 protein, CDR3 DNA. A D gene is named only where the DNA matches it firmly. A row's size may be missing; if present it is once, few, many or a size class.

>TRBJ2-5|many|.|TRBV12-3/TRBV12-4
CASSPSGSSQETQYF
TGTGCCAGCAGTCCGAGCGGCAGCTCCCAAGAGACCCAGTACTTC
>TRBJ1-5|many|.|TRBV6-4
CASSPSYSNQPQHF
TGTGCCAGCAGTCCCTCATATAGCAATCAGCCCCAGCATTTT
>TRBJ2-1|many|.|TRBV4-2
CASSQDPVQMAYNEQFF
TGTGCCAGCAGCCAAGATCCCGTGCAGATGGCCTACAATGAGCAGTTCTTC
>TRBJ2-7|few|TRBD1|TRBV20-1
CSATTGGAAGAPYEQYF
TGCAGTGCTACGACAGGGGGCGCAGCGGGGGCTCCCTACGAGCAGTACTTC
>TRBJ2-3|.|TRBD2|TRBV29-1
CSDISGSGTDTQYF
TGCAGCGATATAAGCGGGAGTGGTACAGATACGCAGTATTTT
>TRBJ2-3|.|.|TRBV11-2
CASSYGGGADTQYF
TGTGCCAGCAGCTATGGGGGCGGTGCAGATACGCAGTATTTT
>TRBJ2-5|many|.|TRBV5-1
CASSLMGDQETQYF
TGCGCCAGCAGCTTGATGGGGGATCAAGAGACCCAGTACTTC
>TRBJ2-7|once|TRBD1|TRBV20-1
CSARGRDSRSYEQYF
TGCAGTGCTAGAGGCCGGGACAGCCGATCCTACGAGCAGTACTTC
>TRBJ2-2|few|TRBD2|TRBV10-3
CAISEGTSGGTGELFF
TGTGCCATCAGTGAGGGGACTAGCGGGGGGACCGGGGAGCTGTTTTTT
>TRBJ2-1|few|TRBD2|TRBV11-1
CASSPGGLAVSQVQYNEQFF
TGTGCCAGCAGCCCCGGGGGACTAGCGGTTTCTCAGGTTCAATACAATGAGCAGTTCTTC
>TRBJ1-6|few|.|TRBV6-1
CASSEAGENSPLHF
TGTGCCAGCAGTGAAGCAGGGGAGAATTCACCCCTCCACTTT
>TRBJ2-2|.|TRBD2|TRBV10-3
CAITPSGTSGSGEWTGELFF
TGTGCCATCACTCCCTCCGGGACTAGCGGGAGCGGGGAGTGGACCGGGGAGCTGTTTTTT
>TRBJ1-5|few|.|TRBV27
CASSFDGSQPQHF
TGTGCCAGCAGTTTCGATGGGAGTCAGCCCCAGCATTTT
>TRBJ2-3|.|TRBD2|TRBV9
CASSVGTSGTMDTQYF
TGTGCCAGCAGCGTAGGTACTAGCGGGACCATGGATACGCAGTATTTT
>TRBJ2-1|.|TRBD2|TRBV27
CASSSSILAGGNNEQFF
TGTGCCAGCAGTTCGTCCATTCTAGCGGGAGGTAACAATGAGCAGTTCTTC
>TRBJ2-7|few|.|TRBV4-3
CASSQAGSGATEQYF
TGCGCCAGCAGCCAAGCCGGCTCGGGAGCGACCGAGCAGTACTTC
>TRBJ2-7|many|TRBD2|TRBV7-9
CASSLASGRVLDEQYF
TGTGCCAGCAGCCTGGCTAGCGGGAGGGTGTTGGACGAGCAGTACTTC
>TRBJ2-2|.|.|TRBV4-3
CASSQDRRNTGELFF
TGCGCCAGCAGCCAAGATAGGAGGAACACCGGGGAGCTGTTTTTT
>TRBJ2-2|.|TRBD2|TRBV6-4
CASRESGGADTGELFF
TGTGCCAGCAGAGAGAGCGGGGGGGCCGACACCGGGGAGCTGTTTTTT
>TRBJ2-1|many|.|TRBV2
CASNGPEQFF
TGTGCCAGCAATGGACCTGAGCAGTTCTTC
>TRBJ2-2|many|.|TRBV29-1
CSGLTVTGELFF
TGCAGCGGATTGACAGTCACCGGGGAGCTGTTTTTT
>TRBJ2-7|many|.|TRBV29-1
CSAVGTRYEQYF
TGCAGCGCGGTAGGGACGAGGTACGAGCAGTACTTC
>TRBJ2-2|.|.|TRBV27
CASSPRNTGELFF
TGTGCCAGCAGCCCTAGGAACACCGGGGAGCTGTTTTTT
>TRBJ2-3|many|.|TRBV4-2
CASSQTPLSETSTDTQYF
TGTGCCAGCAGCCAAACTCCCCTAAGCGAAACCTCCACAGATACGCAGTATTTT
>TRBJ2-3|many|.|TRBV5-1
CASSLSGPPITDTQYF
TGCGCCAGCAGCTTGTCCGGGCCTCCGATAACAGATACGCAGTATTTT
>TRBJ2-5|.|TRBD2|TRBV27
CASSPIRAGGQETQYF
TGTGCCAGCAGTCCCATTAGGGCGGGGGGGCAAGAGACCCAGTACTTC
>TRBJ2-1|many|.|TRBV20-1
CSAVEGTDEQFF
TGCAGTGCGGTAGAGGGGACCGATGAGCAGTTCTTC
>TRBJ1-1|.|.|TRBV7-8
CASSLTGTEAFF
TGTGCCAGCAGCTTAACGGGGACTGAAGCTTTCTTT
>TRBJ1-2|few|.|TRBV5-1
CASSWSSTASLNYGYTF
TGCGCCAGCAGCTGGTCGAGTACGGCCTCCCTGAACTATGGCTACACCTTC
>TRBJ2-1|many|.|TRBV29-1
CSVEDLPPEDIYNEQFF
TGCAGCGTTGAAGATCTCCCCCCGGAGGACATATACAATGAGCAGTTCTTC
>TRBJ2-3|many|TRBD1|TRBV9
CASSSRGPDTQYF
TGTGCCAGCAGCTCTAGGGGGCCAGATACGCAGTATTTT
>TRBJ2-1|few|TRBD2|TRBV7-9
CASSSPLVPGGDEQFF
TGTGCCAGCAGCTCCCCCTTAGTCCCCGGGGGGGATGAGCAGTTCTTC
>TRBJ2-7|.|.|TRBV23-1
CASSQSPGQSEQYF
TGCGCCAGCAGTCAATCTCCAGGACAATCCGAGCAGTACTTC
>TRBJ2-3|.|.|TRBV7-8
CASSAASTDTQYF
TGTGCCAGCAGCGCGGCTAGCACAGATACGCAGTATTTT
>TRBJ1-2|few|.|TRBV27
CASSLSSQIDGYTF
TGTGCCAGCAGTTTATCGAGTCAGATAGATGGCTACACCTTC
>TRBJ1-4|many|TRBD1|TRBV11-2
CASRSDRGPNEKLFF
TGTGCCAGCAGATCGGACAGGGGGCCTAATGAAAAACTGTTTTTT
>TRBJ2-7|few|.|TRBV20-1
CSAREGRDTTYEQYF
TGCAGTGCTAGGGAAGGGCGAGATACAACCTACGAGCAGTACTTC
>TRBJ2-1|many|.|TRBV6-1
CASRTGPGVPYNEQFF
TGTGCCAGCAGAACCGGGCCGGGAGTCCCCTACAATGAGCAGTTCTTC
>TRBJ2-1|few|TRBD2|TRBV10-1
CASSDGLAGESSYNEQFF
TGCGCCAGCAGTGATGGGCTAGCGGGGGAGAGCTCCTACAATGAGCAGTTCTTC
>TRBJ2-1|many|TRBD2|TRBV29-1
CSVVGGLFSYNEQFF
TGCAGCGTTGTGGGGGGGTTGTTCTCCTACAATGAGCAGTTCTTC
>TRBJ2-2|.|TRBD1|TRBV5-1
CASSGNRGIITGELFF
TGCGCCAGCAGCGGCAACAGGGGGATTATCACCGGGGAGCTGTTTTTT
>TRBJ2-1|many|.|TRBV29-1
CSVLGNEQFF
TGCAGCGTACTAGGCAATGAGCAGTTCTTC
>TRBJ1-5|many|.|TRBV6-1
CASTEAEYQPQHF
TGTGCCAGCACAGAGGCGGAGTATCAGCCCCAGCATTTT
>TRBJ2-1|many|.|TRBV7-3
CASSPGLGKSSYNEQFF
TGTGCCAGCAGCCCCGGACTGGGAAAGAGCTCCTACAATGAGCAGTTCTTC
>TRBJ2-1|.|TRBD1|TRBV12-3/TRBV12-4
CASIPGQGVDEQFF
TGTGCCAGCATCCCGGGACAGGGGGTAGATGAGCAGTTCTTC
>TRBJ2-3|few|.|TRBV10-3
CAISELLKSTDTQYF
TGTGCCATCAGTGAGTTGCTGAAAAGCACAGATACGCAGTATTTT
>TRBJ2-6|many|.|TRBV29-1
CSVEDVTGANVLTF
TGCAGCGTTGAGGACGTGACTGGGGCCAACGTCCTGACTTTC